This T cell receptor (beta chain) was sequenced for a study of T cell responses to AZD1222 COVID-19 vaccine. Whole-study findings and limits: Spike-specific TCR depth and breadth grew after two AZD1222 doses. Every sample of the repertoires postdated the peak T cell response. Reportedly, nearly half of unique spike TCRs recognized epitopes outside B.1.351/B.1.1.7 mutations.

Comments on this clone: Its antigen is undetermined.

Whether given at about 4 or about 12 weeks, second doses were pooled. Data came from immunoSEQ multiplex PCR; TCRdb stores just in-frame clones and leaves some out. The sample carries approximately 200,000 clones, 80% to 95% recorded once. Looked up from germline, CDR1 is MNHEY and CDR2 is SVGAGI. This CDR3 has 12 amino acids. The V end lost 0 bases, the J end lost 7 bases, and 3 bases lay between the germline ends. This chain uses TRBV6-5 with TRBJ2-2; D gene unclear. This receptor was taken from an adult who received the AZD1222 COVID-19 vaccine. This specimen was peripheral blood, taken 28 days after the second AZD1222 dose. The CDR3 protein is CASSYSYGELFF. The CDR3, as DNA: TGTGCCAGCAGTTACTCCTACGGGGAGCTGTTTTTT.